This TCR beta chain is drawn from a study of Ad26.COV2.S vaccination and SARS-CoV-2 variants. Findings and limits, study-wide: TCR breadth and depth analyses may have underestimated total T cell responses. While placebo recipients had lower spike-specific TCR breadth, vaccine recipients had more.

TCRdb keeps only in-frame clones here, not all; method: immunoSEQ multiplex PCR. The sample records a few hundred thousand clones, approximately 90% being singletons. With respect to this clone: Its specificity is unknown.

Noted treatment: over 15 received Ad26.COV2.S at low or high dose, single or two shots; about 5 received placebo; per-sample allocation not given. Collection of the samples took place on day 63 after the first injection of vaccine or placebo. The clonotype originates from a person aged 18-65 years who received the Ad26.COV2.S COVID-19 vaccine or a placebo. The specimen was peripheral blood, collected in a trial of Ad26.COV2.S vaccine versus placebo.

CDR3 in amino acids: CASSALTGDTEAFF. The CDR3 DNA reads TGTGCCAGCTCAGCCTTGACAGGGGACACTGAAGCTTTCTTT. The rearrangement uses TRBV18 and TRBJ1-1; TRBD1 matches 8 bases. This CDR3 has 14 amino acids. The J segment lost 3 bases and the V segment lost 5 bases, leaving 5 bases of the junction unmatched. Germline CDR1 KGHSH, CDR2 LQKENI.